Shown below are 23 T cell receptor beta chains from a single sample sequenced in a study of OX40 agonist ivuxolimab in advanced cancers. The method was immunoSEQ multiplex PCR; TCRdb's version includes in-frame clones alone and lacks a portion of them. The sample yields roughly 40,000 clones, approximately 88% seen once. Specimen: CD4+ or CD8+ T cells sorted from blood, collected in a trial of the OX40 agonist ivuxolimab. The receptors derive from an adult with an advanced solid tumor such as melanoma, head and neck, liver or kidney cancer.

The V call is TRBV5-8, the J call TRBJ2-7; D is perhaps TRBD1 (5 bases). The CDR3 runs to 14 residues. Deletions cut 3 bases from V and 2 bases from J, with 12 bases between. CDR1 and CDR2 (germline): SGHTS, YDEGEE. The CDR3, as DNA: TGTGCCAGCAGCTGGGGCAGCGATACCTACGAGCAGTACTTC. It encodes CASSWGSDTYEQYF.

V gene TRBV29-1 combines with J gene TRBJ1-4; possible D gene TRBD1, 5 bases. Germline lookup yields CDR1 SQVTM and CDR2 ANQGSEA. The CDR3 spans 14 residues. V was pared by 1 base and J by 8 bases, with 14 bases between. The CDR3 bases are TGCAGCGTTGAAGGTGGAGGTAGGGGCGAAAAACTGTTTTTT. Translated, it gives CSVEGGGRGEKLFF.

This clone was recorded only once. Here the CDR3 reads CASSIIGTEAFF. In DNA, the CDR3 is TGTGCCAGTAGTATAATCGGCACTGAAGCTTTCTTT. The chain employs TRBV19 and TRBJ1-1, with D hard to call. Germline V gene sequence: CDR1 LNHDA, CDR2 SQIVND (reference sequence). The CDR3 has 12 residues. Trimming took off 2 bases at V and 4 bases at J, with 5 bases between the two ends. Based on the CDR3 plus reference TRBV19 and TRBJ1-1, the full variable domain is DGGITQSPKYLFRKEGQNVTLSCEQNLNHDAMYWYRQDPGQGLRLIYYSQIVNDFQKGDIAEGYSVSREKKESFPLTVTSAQKNPTAFYLCASSIIGTEAFFGQGTRLTVV.

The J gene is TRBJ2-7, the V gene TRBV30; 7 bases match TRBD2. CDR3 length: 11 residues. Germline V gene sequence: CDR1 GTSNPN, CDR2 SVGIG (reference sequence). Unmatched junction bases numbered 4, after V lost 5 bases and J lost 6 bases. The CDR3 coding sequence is TGTGCCTGGGCACTAGCGTTCGAGCAGTACTTC. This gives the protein CAWALAFEQYF. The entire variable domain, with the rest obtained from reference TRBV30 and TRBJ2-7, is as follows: SQTIHQWPATLVQPVGSPLSLECTVEGTSNPNLYWYRQAAGRGLQLLFYSVGIGQISSEVPQNLSASRPQDRQFILSSKKLLLSDSGFYLCAWALAFEQYFGPGTRLTVT.

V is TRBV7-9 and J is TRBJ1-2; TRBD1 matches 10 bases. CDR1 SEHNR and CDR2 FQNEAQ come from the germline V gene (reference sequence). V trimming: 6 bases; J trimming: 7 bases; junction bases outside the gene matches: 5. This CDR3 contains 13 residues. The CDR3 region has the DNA TGTGCCAGCAGGAAGACAGGGGGCGGTGGCTACACCTTC. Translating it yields CASRKTGGGGYTF.

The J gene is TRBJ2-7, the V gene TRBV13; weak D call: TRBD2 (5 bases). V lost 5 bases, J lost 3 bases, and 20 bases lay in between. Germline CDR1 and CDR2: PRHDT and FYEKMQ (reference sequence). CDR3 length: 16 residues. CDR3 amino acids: CASSPPVGVPLYEQYF. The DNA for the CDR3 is TGTGCCAGCAGCCCCCCGGTCGGGGTGCCCCTCTACGAGCAGTACTTC.

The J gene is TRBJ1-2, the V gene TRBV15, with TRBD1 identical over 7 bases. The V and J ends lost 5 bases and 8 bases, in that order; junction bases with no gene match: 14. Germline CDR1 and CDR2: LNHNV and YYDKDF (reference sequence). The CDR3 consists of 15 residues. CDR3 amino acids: CATSPDGTEGEGYTF. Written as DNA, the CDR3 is TGTGCCACCAGCCCCGACGGGACAGAAGGTGAAGGCTACACCTTC.

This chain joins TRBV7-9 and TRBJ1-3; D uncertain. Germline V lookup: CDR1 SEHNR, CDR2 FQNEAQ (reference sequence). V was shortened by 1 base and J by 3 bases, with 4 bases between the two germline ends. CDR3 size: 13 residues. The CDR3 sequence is CASSLEGGNTIYF. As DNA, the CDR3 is TGTGCCAGCAGCTTAGAAGGTGGAAACACCATATATTTT.

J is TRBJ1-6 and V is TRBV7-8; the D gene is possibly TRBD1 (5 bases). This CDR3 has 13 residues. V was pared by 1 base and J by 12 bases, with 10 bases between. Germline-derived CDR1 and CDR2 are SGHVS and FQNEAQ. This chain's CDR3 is CASSLEAGGPLHF. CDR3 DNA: TGTGCCAGCAGCTTAGAGGCGGGGGGACCCCTCCACTTT. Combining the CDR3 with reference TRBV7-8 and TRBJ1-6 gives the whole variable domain GAGVSQSPRYKVAKRGQDVALRCDPISGHVSLFWYQQALGQGPEFLTYFQNEAQLDKSGLPSDRFFAERPEGSVSTLKIQRTQQEDSAVYLCASSLEAGGPLHFGNGTRLTVT.

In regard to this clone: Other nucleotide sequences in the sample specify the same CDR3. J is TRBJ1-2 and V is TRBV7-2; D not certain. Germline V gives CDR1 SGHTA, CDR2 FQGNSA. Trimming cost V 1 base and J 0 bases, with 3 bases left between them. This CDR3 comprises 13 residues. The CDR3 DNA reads TGTGCCAGCAGCTTAGAGGCTAACTATGGCTACACCTTC. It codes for CASSLEANYGYTF. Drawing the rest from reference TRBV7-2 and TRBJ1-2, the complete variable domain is GAGVSQSPSNKVTEKGKDVELRCDPISGHTALYWYRQSLGQGLEFLIYFQGNSAPDKSGLPSDRFSAERTGGSVSTLTIQRTQQEDSAVYLCASSLEANYGYTFGSGTRLTVV.

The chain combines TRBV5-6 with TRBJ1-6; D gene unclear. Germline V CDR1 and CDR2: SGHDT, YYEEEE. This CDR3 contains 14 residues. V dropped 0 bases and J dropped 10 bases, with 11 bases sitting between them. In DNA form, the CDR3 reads TGTGCCAGCAGCTTGGCTGATAGGAAATCACCCCTCCACTTT. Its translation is CASSLADRKSPLHF.

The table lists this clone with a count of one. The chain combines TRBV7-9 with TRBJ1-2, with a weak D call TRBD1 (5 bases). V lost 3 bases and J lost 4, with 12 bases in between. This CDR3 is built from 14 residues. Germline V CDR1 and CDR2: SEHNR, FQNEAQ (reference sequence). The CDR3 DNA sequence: TGTGCCAGCAGCTTCCCCCAGGGAGTCTATGGCTACACCTTC. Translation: CASSFPQGVYGYTF.

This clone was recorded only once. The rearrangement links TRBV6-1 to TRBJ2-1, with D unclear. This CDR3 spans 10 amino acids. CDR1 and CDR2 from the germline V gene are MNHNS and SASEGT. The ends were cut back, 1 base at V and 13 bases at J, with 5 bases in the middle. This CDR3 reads CASSEGAQFF. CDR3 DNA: TGTGCCAGCAGTGAAGGGGCTCAGTTCTTC.

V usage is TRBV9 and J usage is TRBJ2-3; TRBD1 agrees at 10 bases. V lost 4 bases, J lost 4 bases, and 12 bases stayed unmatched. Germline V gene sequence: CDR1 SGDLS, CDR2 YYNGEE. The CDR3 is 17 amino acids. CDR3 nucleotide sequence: TGTGCCAGCAGCCTCCCGGCGGGACAGGGGAGATCAGATACGCAGTATTTT. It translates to CASSLPAGQGRSDTQYF.

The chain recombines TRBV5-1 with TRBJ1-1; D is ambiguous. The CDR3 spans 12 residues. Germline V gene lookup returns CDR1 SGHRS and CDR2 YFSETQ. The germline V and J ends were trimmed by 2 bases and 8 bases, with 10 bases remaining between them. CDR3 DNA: TGCGCCAGCAGCTTCCCAGGTAAAGAAGCTTTCTTT. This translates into CASSFPGKEAFF.

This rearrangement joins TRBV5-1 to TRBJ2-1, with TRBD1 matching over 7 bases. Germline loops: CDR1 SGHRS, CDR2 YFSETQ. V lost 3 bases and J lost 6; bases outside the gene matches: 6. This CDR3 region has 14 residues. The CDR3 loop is CASSSRGLSNEQFF. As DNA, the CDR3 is TGCGCCAGCAGCTCCAGGGGGTTGAGCAATGAGCAGTTCTTC. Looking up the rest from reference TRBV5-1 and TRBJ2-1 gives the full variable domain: KAGVTQTPRYLIKTRGQQVTLSCSPISGHRSVSWYQQTPGQGLQFLFEYFSETQRNKGNFPGRFSGRQFSNSRSEMNVSTLELGDSALYLCASSSRGLSNEQFFGPGTRLTVL.

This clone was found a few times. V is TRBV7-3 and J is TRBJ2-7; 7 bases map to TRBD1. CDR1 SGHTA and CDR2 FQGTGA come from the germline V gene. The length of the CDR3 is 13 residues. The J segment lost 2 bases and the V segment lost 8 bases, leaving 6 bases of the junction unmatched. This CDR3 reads CASGGQVTYEQYF. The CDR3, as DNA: TGTGCCAGCGGAGGACAGGTTACCTACGAGCAGTACTTC.

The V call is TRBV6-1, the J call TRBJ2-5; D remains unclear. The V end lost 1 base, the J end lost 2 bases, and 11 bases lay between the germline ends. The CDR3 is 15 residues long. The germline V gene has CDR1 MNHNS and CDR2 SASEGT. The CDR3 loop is CASSEGNGRQETQYF. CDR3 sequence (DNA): TGTGCCAGCAGTGAAGGAAATGGAAGACAAGAGACCCAGTACTTC.

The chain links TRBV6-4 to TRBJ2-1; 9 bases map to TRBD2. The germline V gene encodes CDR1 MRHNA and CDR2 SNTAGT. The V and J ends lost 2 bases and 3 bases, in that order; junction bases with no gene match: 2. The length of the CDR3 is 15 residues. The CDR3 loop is CASSDQTSGYNEQFF. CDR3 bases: TGTGCCAGCAGTGACCAGACTAGCGGCTACAATGAGCAGTTCTTC.

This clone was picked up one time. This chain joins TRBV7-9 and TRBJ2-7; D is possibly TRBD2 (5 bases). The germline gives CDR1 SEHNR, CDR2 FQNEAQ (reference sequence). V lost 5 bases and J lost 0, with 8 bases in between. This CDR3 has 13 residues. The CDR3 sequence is CASSHEGSYEQYF. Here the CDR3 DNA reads TGTGCCAGCAGCCACGAGGGCTCCTACGAGCAGTACTTC.

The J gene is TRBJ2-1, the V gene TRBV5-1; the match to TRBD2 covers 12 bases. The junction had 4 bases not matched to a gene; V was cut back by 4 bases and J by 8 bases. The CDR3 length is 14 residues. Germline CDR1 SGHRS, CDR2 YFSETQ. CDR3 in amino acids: CASSPWTSGDEQFF. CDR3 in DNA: TGCGCCAGCAGCCCCTGGACTAGCGGGGATGAGCAGTTCTTC.

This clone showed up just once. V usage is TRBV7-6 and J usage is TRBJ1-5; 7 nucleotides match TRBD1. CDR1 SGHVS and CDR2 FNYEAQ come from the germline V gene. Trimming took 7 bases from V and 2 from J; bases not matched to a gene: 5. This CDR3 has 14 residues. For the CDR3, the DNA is TGTGCCAGCACCCGGGGGACAGGCAATCAGCCCCAGCATTTT. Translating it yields CASTRGTGNQPQHF.

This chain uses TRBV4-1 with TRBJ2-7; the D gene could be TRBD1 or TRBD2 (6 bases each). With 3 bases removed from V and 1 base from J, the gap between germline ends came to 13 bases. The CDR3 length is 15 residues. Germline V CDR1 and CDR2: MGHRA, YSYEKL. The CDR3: CASSQSRDISYEQYF. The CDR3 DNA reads TGCGCCAGCAGCCAGTCGCGGGACATTTCCTACGAGCAGTACTTC.